These T cell receptor beta chains were read from a single sample in a study of OX40 agonist ivuxolimab in advanced cancers. The repertoire was sequenced with immunoSEQ multiplex PCR; TCRdb's copy has only in-frame clones and lacks some. This sample carries approximately 76,000 clones, roughly 86% of them seen once, and the ten largest clones take roughly 0.68%. Source: CD4+ or CD8+ T cells sorted from blood, taken in a trial of the OX40 agonist ivuxolimab. All receptors derive from an adult with an advanced solid tumor such as melanoma, head and neck, liver or kidney cancer. CDR3s include the opening cysteine and the closing phenylalanine or tryptophan. D genes are given only for firm matches. Where a row states a size, it is once, few, many or the class of an expanded clone; other rows omit it.

TRBJ2-1 - few TRBV7-8 CASSLDPEGNEQFF TGTGCCAGCAGCTTAGATCCGGAGGGTAATGAGCAGTTCTTC
TRBJ1-2 - once TRBV6-1 CASTSTGTRGYGYTF TGTGCCAGCACCTCAACCGGGACGCGGGGCTATGGCTACACCTTC
TRBJ1-3 - - TRBV5-1 CASSGGGQRRDTIYF TGCGCCAGCAGCGGAGGCGGACAGAGAAGAGACACCATATATTTT
TRBJ2-7 - - TRBV5-1 CASSPTAAGIYEQYF TGCGCCAGCAGCCCCACGGCAGCGGGCATCTACGAGCAGTACTTC
TRBJ1-1 - - TRBV12-5 CASGVIGEAFF TGTGCTAGTGGGGTGATCGGTGAAGCTTTCTTT
TRBJ1-1 - - TRBV6-5 CASSYFYRENTEAFF TGTGCCAGCAGTTACTTTTACAGGGAAAACACTGAAGCTTTCTTT
TRBJ1-1 - - TRBV7-9 CASSRLIGGAFF TGTGCCAGCAGCCGACTGATTGGGGGAGCTTTCTTT
TRBJ2-6 TRBD2 - TRBV7-3 CASSLGRAGANVLTF TGTGCCAGCAGCTTAGGGAGGGCTGGGGCCAACGTCCTGACTTTC
TRBJ2-1 TRBD2 - TRBV4-3 CASSQDGGRLAGSEQFF TGCGCCAGCAGCCAAGATGGTGGGAGACTAGCGGGTTCTGAGCAGTTCTTC
TRBJ2-1 TRBD1 - TRBV7-2 CASSSGQFSTNEQFF TGTGCCAGCAGCTCGGGACAGTTTTCTACGAATGAGCAGTTCTTC
TRBJ1-1 - - TRBV5-1 CASSLGQRNTEAFF TGCGCCAGCAGCTTGGGACAGAGAAACACTGAAGCTTTCTTT
TRBJ1-1 TRBD1 once TRBV7-2 CASSRAGTGNTEAFF TGTGCCAGCAGCAGAGCCGGGACAGGGAACACTGAAGCTTTCTTT
TRBJ2-3 TRBD2 once TRBV9 CASSVGLAVTDTQYF TGTGCCAGCAGCGTAGGTCTAGCGGTCACAGATACGCAGTATTTT
TRBJ2-2 - - TRBV5-8 CASTRGADTGELFF TGTGCCAGCACTAGGGGGGCTGACACCGGGGAGCTGTTTTTT
TRBJ2-7 TRBD1 - TRBV10-3 CAIRGTGVYEQYF TGTGCCATCAGAGGGACAGGGGTCTACGAGCAGTACTTC
TRBJ2-2 TRBD2 once TRBV27 CASSLARGANTGELFF TGTGCCAGCAGTTTAGCCCGGGGGGCGAACACCGGGGAGCTGTTTTTT